A selection of T cell receptor beta chains follows, all from one sample in a study of blood T cell repertoires in COVID-19. Clones were read by immunoSEQ multiplex PCR, and TCRdb kept only the in-frame ones, dropping some. The sample lists about 76,000 clones; about 81% were seen once. Sequences were obtained from peripheral blood. The receptors here all came from a human donor in a cohort sampled during active COVID-19. CDR3s include the opening cysteine and the closing phenylalanine or tryptophan. Each record gives: J gene, D gene, V gene, clone size, CDR3 protein, CDR3 DNA. D genes are given only for firm matches. Rows may omit the clone size; those that give it use once, few, many or a size class.

>TRBJ2-7|TRBD1|TRBV7-9|-
CASSDRGLIYEQYF
TGTGCCAGCAGCGACAGGGGTCTCATCTACGAGCAGTACTTC
>TRBJ2-3|TRBD2|TRBV10-1|-
CASSELTSGGDTQYF
TGCGCCAGCAGTGAGTTGACTAGCGGGGGAGATACGCAGTATTTT
>TRBJ2-7|TRBD1|TRBV29-1|-
CSVEAPTGASYEQYF
TGCAGCGTTGAAGCCCCGACAGGGGCGTCCTACGAGCAGTACTTC
>TRBJ2-2|TRBD2|TRBV18|-
CASSRGGPDYTGELFF
TGTGCCAGCTCCCGGGGGGGCCCGGATTACACCGGGGAGCTGTTTTTT
>TRBJ2-1|TRBD2|TRBV5-1|-
CASSLSGGAYEQFF
TGCGCCAGCAGCTTGAGCGGGGGGGCCTATGAGCAGTTCTTC
>TRBJ2-2|-|TRBV10-1|-
CASSEKGGENTGELFF
TGCGCCAGCAGTGAGAAAGGGGGTGAAAACACCGGGGAGCTGTTTTTT
>TRBJ1-4|-|TRBV6-6|once
CASSQTRRSNEKLFF
TGTGCCAGCAGTCAAACCCGGAGATCTAATGAAAAACTGTTTTTT
>TRBJ2-7|TRBD2|TRBV7-2|few
CASSLLAGASYEQYF
TGTGCCAGCAGCCTACTAGCGGGGGCCTCCTACGAGCAGTACTTC
>TRBJ2-5|TRBD1|TRBV5-1|-
CASSLDRALQETQYF
TGCGCCAGCAGCCTGGACAGGGCGCTCCAAGAGACCCAGTACTTC
>TRBJ2-3|-|TRBV3-1/TRBV3-2|-
CASSQAYTDTQYF
TGTGCCAGCAGCCAGGCTTACACAGATACGCAGTATTTT
>TRBJ2-2|-|TRBV6-5|-
CASSYDSNTGELFF
TGTGCCAGCAGTTACGATAGCAACACCGGGGAGCTGTTTTTT
>TRBJ1-2|TRBD1|TRBV15|-
CATTKDRGLAHLSNYGYTF
TGTGCCACCACCAAGGACAGGGGGCTTGCCCACCTGAGCAACTATGGCTACACCTTC
>TRBJ1-2|-|TRBV4-2|-
CASSQGQAPSLSYTF
TGTGCCAGCAGCCAAGGACAGGCTCCGTCCCTGAGCTACACCTTC
>TRBJ1-1|-|TRBV19|-
CASSGSTINTEAFF
TGTGCCAGTAGCGGGTCTACTATAAACACTGAAGCTTTCTTT
>TRBJ1-5|-|TRBV6-1|-
CASSEAASNQPQHF
TGTGCCAGCAGTGAAGCGGCTAGCAATCAGCCCCAGCATTTT
>TRBJ2-1|TRBD2|TRBV7-9|once
CASSLGGGSYNEQFF
TGTGCCAGCAGCTTAGGGGGGGGCTCCTACAATGAGCAGTTCTTC
>TRBJ2-5|-|TRBV11-2|-
CASSLARETQYF
TGTGCCAGCAGCTTAGCCCGGGAGACCCAGTACTTC
>TRBJ1-2|TRBD1|TRBV2|-
CASSPFRGSEGYTF
TGTGCCAGCAGCCCGTTCAGGGGGAGTGAAGGCTACACCTTC
>TRBJ2-7|TRBD1|TRBV11-2|-
CASSLRQGYEQYF
TGTGCCAGCAGCTTACGACAGGGCTACGAGCAGTACTTC
>TRBJ1-1|-|TRBV19|-
CASSSQTGNTEAFF
TGTGCCAGTAGCAGTCAAACAGGAAACACTGAAGCTTTCTTT
>TRBJ2-1|TRBD2|TRBV28|-
CASSSRLAGNEQFF
TGTGCCAGCAGTTCGAGACTAGCGGGGAATGAGCAGTTCTTC
>TRBJ1-2|TRBD1|TRBV7-9|-
CASSSGQGSGYTF
TGTGCCAGCAGCTCCGGACAGGGTAGCGGCTACACCTTC
>TRBJ1-2|-|TRBV5-1|-
CASSPSGNSGDFYGYTF
TGCGCCAGCAGCCCCTCGGGAAACTCGGGAGATTTCTATGGCTACACCTTC
>TRBJ1-1|TRBD1|TRBV10-1|-
CASSADRGGTEAFF
TGCGCCAGCAGCGCTGACAGGGGCGGCACTGAAGCTTTCTTT
>TRBJ1-5|-|TRBV3-1/TRBV3-2|once
CASSLRGSNQPQHF
TGTGCCAGCAGCCTTCGGGGTAGCAATCAGCCCCAGCATTTT
>TRBJ2-1|TRBD1|TRBV27|-
CASSFLGTGKEQFF
TGTGCCAGCAGTTTTCTCGGGACAGGGAAAGAGCAGTTCTTC
>TRBJ2-2|TRBD2|TRBV15|-
CATSRDLKGLAGGGGTGELFF
TGTGCCACCAGCAGAGATCTTAAGGGACTAGCGGGGGGCGGGGGCACCGGGGAGCTGTTTTTT
>TRBJ2-7|TRBD1|TRBV3-1/TRBV3-2|-
CASSHRDRDHEQYF
TGTGCCAGCAGCCATCGGGACAGGGACCACGAGCAGTACTTC
>TRBJ2-7|-|TRBV5-1|many
CASSWYGTGSNEQYF
TGCGCCAGCAGCTGGTACGGAACCGGGAGCAACGAGCAGTACTTC
>TRBJ1-4|TRBD1|TRBV18|-
CASSPDRADEKLFF
TGTGCCAGCTCACCTGACAGGGCGGATGAAAAACTGTTTTTT
>TRBJ2-3|-|TRBV15|once
CATSRDPRGITDTQYF
TGTGCCACCAGCAGAGATCCGCGCGGAATCACAGATACGCAGTATTTT
>TRBJ2-7|TRBD1|TRBV2|-
CASHAFRGSSYEQYF
TGTGCCAGCCACGCTTTCAGGGGGAGCTCCTACGAGCAGTACTTC
>TRBJ1-6|-|TRBV4-1|-
CASSQGGASYNSPLHF
TGCGCCAGCAGCCAAGGGGGAGCCTCCTATAATTCACCCCTCCACTTT
>TRBJ1-2|-|TRBV5-6|few
CASGTGSYGYTF
TGTGCCAGCGGCACAGGGTCCTATGGCTACACCTTC
>TRBJ1-2|TRBD1|TRBV5-1|-
CASSLDRGSNYGYTF
TGCGCCAGCAGCTTGGACAGGGGATCTAACTATGGCTACACCTTC
>TRBJ1-6|-|TRBV2|-
CASSEEDTYNSPLHF
TGTGCCAGCAGTGAAGAGGACACCTATAATTCACCCCTCCACTTT
>TRBJ2-2|TRBD1|TRBV18|-
CASSPSRTGDTGELFF
TGTGCCAGCTCACCCTCCAGGACAGGGGACACCGGGGAGCTGTTTTTT
>TRBJ2-1|-|TRBV6-5|-
CASTYNNEQFF
TGTGCCAGCACCTATAACAATGAGCAGTTCTTC
>TRBJ2-2|-|TRBV10-1|-
CASSDGRANTGELFF
TGCGCCAGCAGTGATGGCAGGGCTAACACCGGGGAGCTGTTTTTT
>TRBJ1-2|-|TRBV6-5|few
CASSYSLDSIYGYTF
TGTGCCAGCAGTTACTCGCTGGACAGCATTTATGGCTACACCTTC
>TRBJ2-3|TRBD1|TRBV30|-
CAWTTWDRGADTQYF
TGTGCCTGGACTACCTGGGACAGGGGCGCAGATACGCAGTATTTT
>TRBJ2-3|TRBD2|TRBV5-1|-
CASSSVAGGDTQYF
TGCGCCAGCAGCTCAGTAGCGGGGGGTGATACGCAGTATTTT
>TRBJ2-7|-|TRBV6-6|-
CASSLSGQAYEQYF
TGTGCCAGCAGTCTTTCGGGACAAGCCTACGAGCAGTACTTC
>TRBJ2-2|-|TRBV5-1|-
CASSSGQPTGELFF
TGCGCCAGCAGCTCTGGACAGCCCACCGGGGAGCTGTTTTTT
>TRBJ1-2|-|TRBV6-6|-
CASTNLASSGYTF
TGTGCCAGCACAAACCTAGCCTCCTCTGGCTACACCTTC
>TRBJ1-1|-|TRBV9|-
CASSAVEGRAFF
TGTGCCAGCAGCGCGGTGGAGGGGAGAGCTTTCTTT
>TRBJ2-5|-|TRBV9|-
CASSVWGDETQYF
TGTGCCAGCAGCGTTTGGGGGGACGAGACCCAGTACTTC
>TRBJ1-4|-|TRBV7-8|-
CASSLTGSSEKLFF
TGTGCCAGCAGCCTTACAGGGTCGAGTGAAAAACTGTTTTTT
>TRBJ2-7|TRBD1|TRBV28|-
CASRSTGSSYEQYF
TGTGCCAGCAGGTCGACAGGGTCCTCCTACGAGCAGTACTTC
>TRBJ1-1|TRBD1|TRBV29-1|-
CSAYRGGWNTEAFF
TGCAGCGCCTACAGGGGTGGTTGGAACACTGAAGCTTTCTTT
>TRBJ2-5|TRBD1|TRBV10-2|-
CASRPPTGVEAQYF
TGCGCCAGCAGACCCCCGACAGGGGTTGAGGCCCAGTACTTC
>TRBJ1-1|-|TRBV5-1|-
CASSLEGRVTEAFF
TGCGCCAGCAGCTTGGAGGGCAGGGTCACTGAAGCTTTCTTT
>TRBJ1-1|TRBD1|TRBV2|-
CATSGTGGWNTEAFF
TGTGCCACGTCCGGGACAGGGGGCTGGAACACTGAAGCTTTCTTT
>TRBJ2-5|-|TRBV25-1|-
CASSEPRDQETQYF
TGTGCCAGCAGTGAACCTCGGGACCAAGAGACCCAGTACTTC